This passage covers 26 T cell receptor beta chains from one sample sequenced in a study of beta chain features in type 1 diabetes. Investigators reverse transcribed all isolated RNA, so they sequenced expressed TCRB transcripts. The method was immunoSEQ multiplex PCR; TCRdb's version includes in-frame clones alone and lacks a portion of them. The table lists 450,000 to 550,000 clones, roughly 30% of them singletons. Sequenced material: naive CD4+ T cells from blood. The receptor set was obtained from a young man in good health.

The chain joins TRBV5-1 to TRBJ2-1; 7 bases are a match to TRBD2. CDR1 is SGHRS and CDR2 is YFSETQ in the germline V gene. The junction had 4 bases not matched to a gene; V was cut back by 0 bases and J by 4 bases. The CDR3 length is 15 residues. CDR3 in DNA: TGCGCCAGCAGCTTGGCGTCTAGCGGATACAATGAGCAGTTCTTC. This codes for CASSLASSGYNEQFF.

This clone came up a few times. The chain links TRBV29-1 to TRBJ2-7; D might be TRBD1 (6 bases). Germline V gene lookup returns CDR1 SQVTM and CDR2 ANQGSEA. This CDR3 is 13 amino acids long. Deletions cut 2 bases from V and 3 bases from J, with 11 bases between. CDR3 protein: CSVEIDRLYEQYF. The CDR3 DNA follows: TGCAGCGTTGAAATTGACAGGCTCTACGAGCAGTACTTC.

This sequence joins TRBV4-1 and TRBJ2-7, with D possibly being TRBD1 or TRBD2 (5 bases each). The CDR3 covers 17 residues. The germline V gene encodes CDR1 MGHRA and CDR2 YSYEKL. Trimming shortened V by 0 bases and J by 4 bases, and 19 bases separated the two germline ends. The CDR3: CASSQDLGTDPDYEQYF. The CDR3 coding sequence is TGCGCCAGCAGCCAAGATCTGGGGACGGATCCAGATTACGAGCAGTACTTC.

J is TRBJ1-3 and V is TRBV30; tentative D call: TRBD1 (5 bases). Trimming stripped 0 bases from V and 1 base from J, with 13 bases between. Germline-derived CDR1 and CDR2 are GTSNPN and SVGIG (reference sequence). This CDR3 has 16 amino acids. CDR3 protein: CAWSVRRGPSGNTIYF. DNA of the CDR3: TGTGCCTGGAGTGTAAGGCGGGGACCTTCTGGAAACACCATATATTTT.

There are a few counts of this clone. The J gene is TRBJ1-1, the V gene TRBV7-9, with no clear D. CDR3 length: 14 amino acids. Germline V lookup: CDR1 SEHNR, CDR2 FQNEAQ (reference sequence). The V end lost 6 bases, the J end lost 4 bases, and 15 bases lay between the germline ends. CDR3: CASSHHLRGTEAFF. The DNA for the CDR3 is TGTGCCAGCAGTCACCACCTGCGCGGCACTGAAGCTTTCTTT. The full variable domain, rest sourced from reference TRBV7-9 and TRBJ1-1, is DTGVSQNPRHKITKRGQNVTFRCDPISEHNRLYWYRQTLGQGPEFLTYFQNEAQLEKSRLLSDRFSAERPKGSFSTLEIQRTEQGDSAMYLCASSHHLRGTEAFFGQGTRLTVV.

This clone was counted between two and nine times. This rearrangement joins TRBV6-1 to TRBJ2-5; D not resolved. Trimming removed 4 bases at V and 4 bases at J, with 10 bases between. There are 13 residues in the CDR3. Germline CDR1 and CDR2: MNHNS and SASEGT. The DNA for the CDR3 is TGTGCCAGCAGTGCCATGTACGGAGAGACCCAGTACTTC. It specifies CASSAMYGETQYF.

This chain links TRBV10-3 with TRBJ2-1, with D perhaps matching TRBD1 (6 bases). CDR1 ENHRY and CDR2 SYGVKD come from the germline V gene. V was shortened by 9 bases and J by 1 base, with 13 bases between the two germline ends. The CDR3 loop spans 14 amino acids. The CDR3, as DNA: TGTGCCATTACAAGGGACAAATCCTACAATGAGCAGTTCTTC. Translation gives CAITRDKSYNEQFF.

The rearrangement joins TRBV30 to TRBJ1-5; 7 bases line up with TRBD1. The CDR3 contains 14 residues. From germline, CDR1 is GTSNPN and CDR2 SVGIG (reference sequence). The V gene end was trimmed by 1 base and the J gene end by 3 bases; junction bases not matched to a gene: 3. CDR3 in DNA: TGTGCCTGGAGTGGGACAGGTTTCAATCAGCCCCAGCATTTT. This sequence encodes CAWSGTGFNQPQHF.

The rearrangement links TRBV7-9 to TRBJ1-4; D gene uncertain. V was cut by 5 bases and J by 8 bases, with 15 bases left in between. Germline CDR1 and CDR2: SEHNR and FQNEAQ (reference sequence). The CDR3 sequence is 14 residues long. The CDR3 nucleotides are TGTGCCAGCAGCCAACCGGGAGGAGGGGAAAAACTGTTTTTT. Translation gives CASSQPGGGEKLFF. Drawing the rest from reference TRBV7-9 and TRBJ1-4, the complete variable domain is DTGVSQNPRHKITKRGQNVTFRCDPISEHNRLYWYRQTLGQGPEFLTYFQNEAQLEKSRLLSDRFSAERPKGSFSTLEIQRTEQGDSAMYLCASSQPGGGEKLFFGSGTQLSVL.

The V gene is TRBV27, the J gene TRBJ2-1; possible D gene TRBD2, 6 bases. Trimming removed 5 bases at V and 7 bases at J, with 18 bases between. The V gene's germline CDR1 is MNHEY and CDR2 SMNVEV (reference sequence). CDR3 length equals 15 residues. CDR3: CASSLPGLRGNEQFF. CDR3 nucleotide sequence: TGTGCCAGCAGTCTCCCGGGACTCCGTGGGAATGAGCAGTTCTTC.

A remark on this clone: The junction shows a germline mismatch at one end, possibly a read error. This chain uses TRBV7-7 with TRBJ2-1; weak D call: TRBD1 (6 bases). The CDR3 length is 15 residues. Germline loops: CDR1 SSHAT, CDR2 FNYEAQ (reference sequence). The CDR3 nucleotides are TGTGCTAGCAGCTCAGGGGTCCAGGGTTACAATGAGCAGTTCTTC. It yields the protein CASSSGVQGYNEQFF.

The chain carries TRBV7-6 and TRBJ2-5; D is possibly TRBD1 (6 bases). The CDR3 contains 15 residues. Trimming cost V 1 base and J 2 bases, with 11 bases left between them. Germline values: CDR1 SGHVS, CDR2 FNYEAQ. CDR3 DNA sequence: TGTGCCAGCAGCTTAGATTCGACAGGACAAGAGACCCAGTACTTC. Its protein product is CASSLDSTGQETQYF.

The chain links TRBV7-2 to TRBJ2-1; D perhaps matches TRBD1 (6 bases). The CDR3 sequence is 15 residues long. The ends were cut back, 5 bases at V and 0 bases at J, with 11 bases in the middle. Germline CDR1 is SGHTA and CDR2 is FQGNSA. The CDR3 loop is CASSRRDTSYNEQFF. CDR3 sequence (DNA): TGTGCCAGCAGCCGCCGGGACACCTCCTACAATGAGCAGTTCTTC.

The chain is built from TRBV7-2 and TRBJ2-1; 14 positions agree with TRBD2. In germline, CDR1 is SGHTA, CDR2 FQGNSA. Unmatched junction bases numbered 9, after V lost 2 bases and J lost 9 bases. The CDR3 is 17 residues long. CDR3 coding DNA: TGTGCCAGCAGCTTAAACCGACTAGCGGGAGGGCTTGGTGAGCAGTTCTTC. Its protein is CASSLNRLAGGLGEQFF. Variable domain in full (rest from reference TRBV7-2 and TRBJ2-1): GAGVSQSPSNKVTEKGKDVELRCDPISGHTALYWYRQSLGQGLEFLIYFQGNSAPDKSGLPSDRFSAERTGGSVSTLTIQRTQQEDSAVYLCASSLNRLAGGLGEQFFGPGTRLTVL.

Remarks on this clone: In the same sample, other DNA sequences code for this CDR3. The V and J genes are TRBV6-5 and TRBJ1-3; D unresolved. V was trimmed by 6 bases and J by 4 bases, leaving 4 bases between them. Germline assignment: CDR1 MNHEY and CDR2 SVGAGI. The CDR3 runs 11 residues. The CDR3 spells CASRQGNTIYF. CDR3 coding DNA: TGTGCCAGCAGACAGGGAAACACCATATATTTT.

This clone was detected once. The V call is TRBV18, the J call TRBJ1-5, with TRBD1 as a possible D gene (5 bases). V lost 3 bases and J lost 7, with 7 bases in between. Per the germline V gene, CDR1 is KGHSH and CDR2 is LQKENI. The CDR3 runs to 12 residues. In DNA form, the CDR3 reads TGTGCCAGCTCACCTGGGGGGCAGCCCCAGCATTTT. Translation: CASSPGGQPQHF.

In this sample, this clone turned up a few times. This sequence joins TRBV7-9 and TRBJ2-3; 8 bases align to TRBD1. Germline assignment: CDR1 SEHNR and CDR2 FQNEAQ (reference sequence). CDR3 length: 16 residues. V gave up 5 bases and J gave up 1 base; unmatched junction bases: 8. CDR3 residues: CASSPGSTGGTDTQYF. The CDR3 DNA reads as TGTGCCAGCAGCCCCGGTTCGACAGGGGGCACAGATACGCAGTATTTT.

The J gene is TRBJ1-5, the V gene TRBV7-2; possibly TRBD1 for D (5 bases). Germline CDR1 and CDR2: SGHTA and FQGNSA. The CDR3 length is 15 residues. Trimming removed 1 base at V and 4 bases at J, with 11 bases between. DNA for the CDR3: TGTGCCAGCAGCTTAGATGCAGGGCGAAATCAGCCCCAGCATTTT. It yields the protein CASSLDAGRNQPQHF.

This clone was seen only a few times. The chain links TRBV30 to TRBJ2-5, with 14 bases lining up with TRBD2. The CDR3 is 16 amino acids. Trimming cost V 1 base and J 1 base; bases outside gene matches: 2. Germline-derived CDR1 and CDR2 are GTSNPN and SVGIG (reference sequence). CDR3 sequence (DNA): TGTGCCTGGAGTGGACTAGCGGGAGGGTTCCAAGAGACCCAGTACTTC. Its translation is CAWSGLAGGFQETQYF.

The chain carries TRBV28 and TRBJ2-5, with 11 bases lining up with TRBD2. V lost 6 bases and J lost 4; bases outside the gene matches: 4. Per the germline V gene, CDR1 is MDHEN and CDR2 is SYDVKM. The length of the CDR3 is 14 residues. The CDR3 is CASSLLAGAETQYF. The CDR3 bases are TGTGCCAGCAGCCTACTAGCGGGAGCAGAGACCCAGTACTTC.

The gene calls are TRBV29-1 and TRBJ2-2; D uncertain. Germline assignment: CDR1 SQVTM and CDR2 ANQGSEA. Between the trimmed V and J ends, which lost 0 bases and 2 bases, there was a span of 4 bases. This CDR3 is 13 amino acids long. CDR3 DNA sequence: TGCAGCGTTGAAGATTTTAACACCGGGGAGCTGTTTTTT. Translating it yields CSVEDFNTGELFF.

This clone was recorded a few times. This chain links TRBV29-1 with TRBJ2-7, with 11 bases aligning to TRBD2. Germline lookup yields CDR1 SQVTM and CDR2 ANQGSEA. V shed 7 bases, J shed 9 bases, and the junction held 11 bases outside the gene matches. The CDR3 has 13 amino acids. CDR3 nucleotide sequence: TGCAGCGCTGGCCTAGCGGGAGGAAGGGTGCAGTACTTC. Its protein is CSAGLAGGRVQYF.

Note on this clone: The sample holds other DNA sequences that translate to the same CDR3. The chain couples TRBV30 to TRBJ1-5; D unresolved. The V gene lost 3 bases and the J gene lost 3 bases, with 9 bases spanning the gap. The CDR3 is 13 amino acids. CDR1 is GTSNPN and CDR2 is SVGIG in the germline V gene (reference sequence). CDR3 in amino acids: CAWRAGFNQPQHF. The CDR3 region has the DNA TGTGCCTGGAGGGCGGGCTTCAATCAGCCCCAGCATTTT.

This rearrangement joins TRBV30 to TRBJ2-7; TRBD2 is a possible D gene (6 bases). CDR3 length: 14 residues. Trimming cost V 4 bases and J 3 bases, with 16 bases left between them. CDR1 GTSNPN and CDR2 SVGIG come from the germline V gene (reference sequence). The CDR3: CAWTPGRRDYEQYF. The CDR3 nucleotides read TGTGCCTGGACCCCCGGGAGACGAGACTACGAGCAGTACTTC.

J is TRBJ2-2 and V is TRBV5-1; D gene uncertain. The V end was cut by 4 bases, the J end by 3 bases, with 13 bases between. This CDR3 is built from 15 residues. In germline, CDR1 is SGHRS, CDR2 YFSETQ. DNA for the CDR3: TGCGCCAGCAGCCCGACACTCAGTTACACCGGGGAGCTGTTTTTT. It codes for CASSPTLSYTGELFF.

The CDR3 reads CASRTGANNEQFF. Here the CDR3 DNA reads TGTGCCTCCCGGACAGGGGCAAACAATGAGCAGTTCTTC. V and J are TRBV7-6 and TRBJ2-1, with 9 bases aligning to TRBD1. From germline, CDR1 is SGHVS and CDR2 FNYEAQ. Trimming took 11 bases from V and 5 from J; bases not matched to a gene: 7. The CDR3 has 13 residues. The full variable domain, its missing parts supplied by reference TRBV7-6 and TRBJ2-1, is GAGVSQSPRYKVTKRGQDVALRCDPISGHVSLYWYRQALGQGPEFLTYFNYEAQQDKSGLPNDRFSAERPEGSISTLTIQRTEQRDSAMYRCASRTGANNEQFFGPGTRLTVL.